Detailed here is one T cell receptor beta chain. CDR3 and TCR beta VDJ profiling relied on a genomic DNA template. TCRdb fed the reads into MiXCR, producing one record per CDR3 protein. Found here are approximately 190,000 distinct CDR3 sequences, under 70% of them singletons; the top ten hold 46%. These data come from a study of CD8+CD57+ T cells in acquired aplastic anemia. Study in general: Across the sorted CD4+ and CD8+ cells, DNA amounts averaged about 3.1 ug.

This clonotype was sampled from a human donor with severe aplastic anemia or a healthy control (not recorded which). Sequenced material: sorted CD4+, CD8+, or CD8+CD57+ T cells (not recorded which) from PBMCs.

CDR3 nucleotide sequence: TGTGCCACCAGTGATAGCCGCAGCACCGACAATGAGCAGTTCTTC. Residues: CATSDSRSTDNEQFF. This sequence joins TRBV24-1 and TRBJ2-1; no clear D gene. Trimming pared 3 bases from V and 5 bases from J, leaving 13 bases between. Germline CDR1 is KGHDR and CDR2 is SFDVKD. The CDR3 spans 15 residues.